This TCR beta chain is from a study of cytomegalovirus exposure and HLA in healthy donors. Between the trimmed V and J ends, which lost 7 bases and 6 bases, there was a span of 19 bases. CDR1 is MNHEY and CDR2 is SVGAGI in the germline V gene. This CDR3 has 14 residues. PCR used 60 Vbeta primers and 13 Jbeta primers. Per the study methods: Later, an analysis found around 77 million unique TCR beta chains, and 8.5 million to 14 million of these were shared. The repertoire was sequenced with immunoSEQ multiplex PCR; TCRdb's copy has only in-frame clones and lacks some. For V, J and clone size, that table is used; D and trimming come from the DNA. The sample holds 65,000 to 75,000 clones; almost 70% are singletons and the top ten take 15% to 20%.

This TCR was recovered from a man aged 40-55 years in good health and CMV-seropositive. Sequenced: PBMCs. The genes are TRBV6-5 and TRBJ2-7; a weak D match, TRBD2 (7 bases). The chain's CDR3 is CASNGGPRALEQYF. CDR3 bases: TGTGCCAGCAACGGGGGGCCTAGGGCCCTCGAGCAGTACTTC.